The next 22 T cell receptor beta chains were all read from a single sample in a study of T-cell memory formation after mild COVID-19. From the 5' RACE reads, TCRdb called clonotypes with MiXCR, one entry per CDR3 protein. This sample has more than 110,000 distinct CDR3 sequences; under 30% occur once, and the top ten carry around 22%. Sequencing was performed on PBMCs or a T cell subset sorted from them (not recorded which). These receptors all come from an adult woman who had mild COVID-19 (a few samples of this study predate the infection). Cell type and time point are not known.

The V and J genes are TRBV9 and TRBJ2-1, with 13 positions matching TRBD2. V lost 4 bases to trimming and J lost 1 base; unmatched junction nucleotides: 8. CDR3 length: 18 amino acids. Germline CDR1 SGDLS, CDR2 YYNGEE. The CDR3 reads CASSYPQTSGGSYNEQFF. CDR3 coding DNA: TGTGCCAGCAGCTATCCCCAGACTAGCGGGGGGTCCTACAATGAGCAGTTCTTC. The full variable domain, with the rest looked up from reference TRBV9 and TRBJ2-1, is DSGVTQTPKHLITATGQRVTLRCSPRSGDLSVYWYQQSLDQGLQFLIQYYNGEERAKGNILERFSAQQFPDLHSELNLSSLELGDSALYFCASSYPQTSGGSYNEQFFGPGTRLTVL.

This clonotype was observed a handful of times. CDR3 amino acids: CATSDRRGPTRSGELFF. DNA of the CDR3: TGTGCCACCAGTGATAGGAGGGGTCCAACACGGTCCGGGGAGCTGTTTTTT. This chain joins TRBV24-1 and TRBJ2-2; D is possibly TRBD2 (6 bases). Germline CDR1 and CDR2: KGHDR and SFDVKD. This CDR3 has 17 residues. Deletions cut 3 bases from V and 6 bases from J, with 19 bases between.

This clonotype was counted between two and nine times. CDR3 sequence (DNA): TGTGCCAGCAGTTACTCTACCCTTCCCGTAGCCGGAATGAGCTCCTACAATGAGCAGTTCTTC. It is translated as CASSYSTLPVAGMSSYNEQFF. V and J are TRBV6-5 and TRBJ2-1; no clear D gene. Germline CDR1 is MNHEY and CDR2 is SVGAGI. The germline V and J ends were trimmed by 0 bases and 0 bases, with 24 bases remaining between them. The length of the CDR3 is 21 residues.

The chain joins TRBV7-6 to TRBJ2-5, with TRBD2 identical over 13 bases. V dropped 4 bases and J dropped 5; count of bases not matched to a gene: 13. CDR1 is SGHVS and CDR2 is FNYEAQ in the germline V gene. The CDR3 has 18 amino acids. The CDR3 nucleotides read TGTGCCAGCAGCTCCGGGACTAGCGGGGTAGGGAGTGAGGAGACCCAGTACTTC. This gives the protein CASSSGTSGVGSEETQYF.

This clonotype was picked up a small number of times. The chain couples TRBV27 to TRBJ2-3, with a weak D call TRBD2 (5 bases). The CDR3 is 14 amino acids. V shed 6 bases and J shed 5 bases, with 15 bases lying between them. Germline V gene data show CDR1 as MNHEY and CDR2 as SMNVEV (reference sequence). The CDR3 bases are TGTGCCAGCAGGCTAGGGTCCGGGGTAGATACGCAGTATTTT. This sequence encodes CASRLGSGVDTQYF.

The J gene is TRBJ1-1, the V gene TRBV5-1; TRBD1 might be the D (5 bases). Germline V gene sequence: CDR1 SGHRS, CDR2 YFSETQ. CDR3 size: 13 residues. Trimming shortened V by 1 base and J by 7 bases, and 11 bases separated the two germline ends. Written as DNA, the CDR3 is TGCGCCAGCAGCTTGAGGGGAGGGTTTGAAGCTTTCTTT. This encodes CASSLRGGFEAFF.

The V and J genes are TRBV7-9 and TRBJ2-7; D remains ambiguous. Germline assignment: CDR1 SEHNR and CDR2 FQNEAQ (reference sequence). This CDR3 spans 15 amino acids. V lost 3 bases and J 0 bases, leaving 12 bases between the germline ends. The CDR3 coding sequence is TGTGCCAGCAGCTTGGGCGTTGAGAGCTCCTACGAGCAGTACTTC. It specifies CASSLGVESSYEQYF.

This clonotype was recorded a few times. The chain joins TRBV30 to TRBJ1-2; D may be TRBD1 (5 bases). Germline CDR1 GTSNPN, CDR2 SVGIG (reference sequence). There are 13 residues in the CDR3. Trimming cost V 3 bases and J 4 bases, with 12 bases left between them. CDR3 region: CAWRAIGGYGYTF. CDR3 nucleotide sequence: TGTGCCTGGAGGGCGATTGGGGGCTATGGCTACACCTTC. The full variable domain, rest sourced from reference TRBV30 and TRBJ1-2, is SQTIHQWPATLVQPVGSPLSLECTVEGTSNPNLYWYRQAAGRGLQLLFYSVGIGQISSEVPQNLSASRPQDRQFILSSKKLLLSDSGFYLCAWRAIGGYGYTFGSGTRLTVV.

In its sample, this clonotype was seen a few times. Sequence at one end of the junction differs from germline and may be a read error. The chain is built from TRBV7-7 and TRBJ1-4; D is undetermined. The CDR3 runs to 15 residues. Germline V gives CDR1 SSHAT, CDR2 FNYEAQ (reference sequence). The DNA of the CDR3 is TGTGCTAGCAGCTTAGAGACCGGGATGAATGAAAAACTGTTTTTT. It yields the protein CASSLETGMNEKLFF.

This clonotype occurred a few times. J is TRBJ1-1 and V is TRBV7-9, with D possibly TRBD1 on 5 matching bases. This CDR3 is built from 18 residues. With 5 bases removed from V and 6 bases from J, the gap between germline ends came to 28 bases. Germline lookup yields CDR1 SEHNR and CDR2 FQNEAQ (reference sequence). The CDR3 protein is CASSNREVRVVGIPEAFF. The CDR3 DNA follows: TGTGCCAGCAGCAACCGGGAGGTCAGGGTGGTAGGAATTCCTGAAGCTTTCTTT.

The chain is built from TRBV27 and TRBJ2-7; TRBD2 matches 9 bases. The CDR3 runs 15 residues. V was clipped by 6 bases and J by 7 bases; unmatched bases: 13. The V gene's germline CDR1 is MNHEY and CDR2 SMNVEV (reference sequence). CDR3 nucleotides: TGTGCCAGCAGCTTCTGGGCGGGGGGGCCTCGAGAGCAGTACTTC. It encodes CASSFWAGGPREQYF.

The chain combines TRBV12-3 or TRBV12-4 with TRBJ2-3; D gene uncertain. This CDR3 region has 13 residues. The V end was cut by 5 bases, the J end by 4 bases, with 10 bases between. In DNA form, the CDR3 reads TGTGCCAGCAGTGTGGCTAGACCAGATACGCAGTATTTT. Its protein is CASSVARPDTQYF.

Written as DNA, the CDR3 is TGTGCCAGCAGTCCCGACAGAGACTACGAGCAGTACTTC. As protein: CASSPDRDYEQYF. This chain uses TRBV27 with TRBJ2-7; perhaps TRBD1 as D (5 bases). The CDR3 length is 13 residues. The V gene lost 5 bases and the J gene lost 3 bases, with 11 bases spanning the gap. Germline-derived CDR1 and CDR2 are MNHEY and SMNVEV (reference sequence).

The rearrangement joins TRBV20-1 to TRBJ2-7; D is perhaps TRBD1 or TRBD2 (7 bases each). Germline lookup yields CDR1 DFQATT and CDR2 SNEGSKA (reference sequence). Trimming removed 4 bases at V and 3 bases at J, with 19 bases between. The CDR3 length is 15 residues. CDR3 sequence (DNA): TGCAGTGCTACCCCCGGGGAGGGGGCGGGCTACGAGCAGTACTTC. This encodes CSATPGEGAGYEQYF.

V and J are TRBV12-3 or TRBV12-4 and TRBJ2-1; D might be TRBD2 (5 bases). V was shortened by 1 base and J by 5 bases, with 9 bases between the two germline ends. The CDR3 is 14 residues long. Here the CDR3 DNA reads TGTGCCAGCAGTTTAGGACGGGGAGACAATGAGCAGTTCTTC. Translating it yields CASSLGRGDNEQFF.

This chain joins TRBV9 and TRBJ2-7; D ambiguous. The CDR3 totals 14 residues. The V end was cut by 0 bases, the J end by 3 bases, with 10 bases between. In germline, CDR1 is SGDLS, CDR2 YYNGEE. This CDR3 is CASSVGQQHYEQYF. CDR3 DNA sequence: TGTGCCAGCAGCGTAGGTCAGCAGCACTACGAGCAGTACTTC.

The chain employs TRBV5-1 and TRBJ2-5; D possibly uses TRBD1 or TRBD2 (5 bases each). The CDR3 has 15 residues. Trimming left V 1 base short and J 3 bases short, with 13 bases between. CDR1 is SGHRS, CDR2 YFSETQ, per germline. The CDR3 here is CASSLLAQGEETQYF. The DNA for the CDR3 is TGCGCCAGCAGCTTGCTGGCGCAGGGAGAAGAGACCCAGTACTTC.

The sample holds a few counts of this clonotype. This chain links TRBV4-3 with TRBJ2-1; 10 bases align to TRBD2. The ends lost 0 bases at V and 8 bases at J; junction bases unmatched: 7. Germline CDR1 reads LGHNA; CDR2 reads YSLEER. The CDR3 is 16 residues long. The CDR3: CASSQDRFLAGDEQFF. The CDR3 region has the DNA TGCGCCAGCAGCCAAGATCGGTTCCTAGCGGGAGATGAGCAGTTCTTC.

The V gene is TRBV9, the J gene TRBJ2-7, with D perhaps given as TRBD1 or TRBD2 (6 bases each). Trimming stripped 0 bases from V and 2 bases from J, with 12 bases between. CDR3 length equals 15 residues. Germline assignment: CDR1 SGDLS and CDR2 YYNGEE. The DNA of the CDR3 is TGTGCCAGCAGCGTAGAAGGACGGGGGCCCTACGAGCAGTACTTC. Translation: CASSVEGRGPYEQYF.

The CDR3 protein is CASSQLGGRPTDTQYF. The CDR3 nucleotides are TGCGCCAGCAGCCAGTTGGGGGGACGTCCCACAGATACGCAGTATTTT. The J gene is TRBJ2-3, the V gene TRBV4-1; D is possibly TRBD2 (6 bases). This CDR3 is built from 16 residues. Germline CDR1 MGHRA, CDR2 YSYEKL. The germline V and J ends were trimmed by 3 bases and 2 bases, with 15 bases remaining between them.

This clonotype showed up just a few times. The chain recombines TRBV9 with TRBJ2-7, with D tentatively TRBD1 (5 bases). V lost 3 bases and J lost 1, with 11 bases in between. This CDR3 region has 14 residues. The germline gives CDR1 SGDLS, CDR2 YYNGEE. The CDR3 sequence is CASSAQDDSYEQYF. CDR3 bases: TGTGCCAGCAGCGCACAGGATGATTCCTACGAGCAGTACTTC.

The genes are TRBV10-3 and TRBJ2-3; D perhaps matches TRBD2 (6 bases). The germline V gene has CDR1 ENHRY and CDR2 SYGVKD. V was cut by 3 bases and J by 2 bases, with 12 bases left in between. This CDR3 comprises 15 residues. The CDR3 loop reads CAISELGGITDTQYF. CDR3 DNA: TGTGCCATCAGTGAATTGGGGGGAATCACAGATACGCAGTATTTT.